This record concerns one T cell receptor (beta chain) sequence. This sample stems from a study of blood T cell repertoires in COVID-19. Turning to the study itself: The United States, Italy and Spain were the sources of the acute and convalescent COVID-19 samples. Sample material is recorded as cDNA or gDNA derived from T cells, B-cell-depleted T cells, or PBMCs.

CDR3 length: 15 residues. Germline V lookup: CDR1 MNHEY, CDR2 SMNVEV (reference sequence). V dropped 2 bases and J dropped 0 bases, with 9 bases sitting between them. Methods used by the authors: Quantification of nucleated cells was approximated via reference gene primer amplification. TCRdb's table, derived via immunoSEQ multiplex PCR, lists solely in-frame clones and lacks some. V and J calls and clone size are as listed in that table; D and trimming were resolved from the DNA. There are 120,000 to 150,000 clones in the sample; about four fifths occur only once, and approximately 8.4% lies in the top ten.

Sequencing was carried out using peripheral blood. The V call is TRBV27, the J call TRBJ2-3; D is perhaps TRBD1 (5 bases). The clonotype comes from a human donor with acute or convalescent COVID-19. The donor label of this sample is uncertain. The DNA of the CDR3 is TGTGCCAGCAGTTTAGAGACAGCTAGCACAGATACGCAGTATTTT. Encoded protein: CASSLETASTDTQYF.